The 3 T cell receptor beta chains presented below share a single source sample, sequenced in a study of blood T cell repertoires in COVID-19 (dated by TCRdb to about 2020). The library was produced with the immunoSEQ multiplex PCR assay. What TCRdb holds here is the immuneACCESS table cut down to in-frame rearrangements. Part of the clones is not present; checked against another copy, under half of the missing clones reflect an unresolved V gene, and the others are unexplained. This sample lists about 150,000 clones; 78% were detected once. The ten largest make up roughly 1.5% of the sample. The specimen sequenced was peripheral blood. These receptor sequences come from a man at least 80 years old with acute or convalescent COVID-19.

V usage is TRBV18 and J usage is TRBJ2-6; 9 bases match TRBD1. The CDR3 length is 18 residues. Germline V gives CDR1 KGHSH, CDR2 LQKENI. Trimming took 1 base from V and 1 from J; bases not matched to a gene: 5. CDR3 nucleotide sequence: TGTGCCAGCTCACCACGCCCGGGACAGGGTTCTGGGGCCAACGTCCTGACTTTC. Encoded protein: CASSPRPGQGSGANVLTF.

The rearrangement joins TRBV5-5 to TRBJ2-3; 7 nucleotides line up with TRBD2. From germline, CDR1 is SGHKS and CDR2 YYEKEE (reference sequence). This CDR3 has 15 residues. J gave up 3 bases and V 6 bases, and 10 bases lay outside the gene matches. This CDR3 is CASTRAGINTDTQYF. CDR3 DNA: TGTGCCAGCACCCGAGCGGGGATTAATACAGATACGCAGTATTTT.

The chain recombines TRBV6-5 with TRBJ1-1; D is perhaps TRBD1 (6 bases). The germline gives CDR1 MNHEY, CDR2 SVGAGI. The CDR3 runs to 15 residues. V was trimmed by 4 bases and J by 1 base, leaving 13 bases between them. DNA for the CDR3: TGTGCCAGCAGTTCCGCTGGACAGCCGAACACTGAAGCTTTCTTT. Amino acid sequence: CASSSAGQPNTEAFF.